These 8 T cell receptor beta chains were all obtained from the same sample, sequenced in a study of T-cell reconstitution after alpha-beta-depleted transplantation in children. As it was prepared, the TCRbeta library received unique molecular identifiers. TCRdb reprocessed the PCR reads via MiXCR and lists one record per CDR3 protein. Among some 450,000 distinct CDR3 sequences listed, about 40% were seen once. The sequenced sample was PBMCs, obtained before TCRalphabeta/CD19-depleted stem cell transplant. Receptors originate from a girl aged 2 to 10 with aplastic anemia, due to receive a stem cell transplant.

The chain has TRBV2 and TRBJ2-2, with unresolved D. V gave up 6 bases and J gave up 9 bases, with 8 bases separating them. There are 11 residues in the CDR3. Germline assignment: CDR1 SNHLY and CDR2 FYNNEI. In nucleotides, the CDR3 is TGTGCCAGCAGCCTCGTCCGGGAGCTGTTTTTT. It is translated as CASSLVRELFF.

V usage is TRBV2 and J usage is TRBJ2-5, with TRBD1 matching 7 bases. The CDR3 length is 14 residues. The V and J ends lost 8 bases and 5 bases, in that order; junction bases with no gene match: 11. The V gene's germline CDR1 is SNHLY and CDR2 FYNNEI. CDR3 region: CASRFRGGQETQYF. The CDR3 DNA follows: TGTGCCAGCCGATTTAGAGGGGGCCAGGAGACCCAGTACTTC.

To note about this clonotype: Germline and junction disagree at one end, which may indicate a read error. The chain carries TRBV29-1 and TRBJ2-1, with 8 bases lining up with TRBD2. CDR3 size: 13 residues. In germline, CDR1 is SQVTM, CDR2 ANQGSEA. This chain's CDR3 is CSVDSAGGRARLF. As DNA, the CDR3 is TGCAGCGTTGATTCGGCGGGGGGCCGGGCAAGGCTCTTC.

This clonotype was seen repeatedly, ten times or more. The gene calls are TRBV5-1 and TRBJ2-2; TRBD2 matches at 16 bases. Germline V gene lookup returns CDR1 SGHRS and CDR2 YFSETQ. The CDR3 extends over 22 amino acids. The ends lost 4 bases at V and 3 bases at J; junction bases unmatched: 18. CDR3 in DNA: TGCGCCAGCAGCCCGGGACTGCCACGCCCCGGGACTAGCGGGAGGGACACCGGGGAGCTGTTTTTT. Protein product: CASSPGLPRPGTSGRDTGELFF.

The rearrangement links TRBV20-1 to TRBJ2-1, with D unresolved. V gave up 0 bases and J gave up 13 bases, with 10 bases separating them. The germline gives CDR1 DFQATT, CDR2 SNEGSKA (reference sequence). The CDR3 loop spans 11 amino acids. The CDR3 reads CSAREFSAQFF. The CDR3 DNA reads TGCAGTGCTAGAGAGTTTTCGGCCCAGTTCTTC.

The chain couples TRBV27 to TRBJ2-3; no firm D call. Germline V CDR1 and CDR2: MNHEY, SMNVEV (reference sequence). V was pared by 6 bases and J by 1 base, with 29 bases between. The CDR3 spans 20 residues. The DNA of the CDR3 is TGTGCCAGCAGGACCCGGACGCAAACCAACCTAGTGAGTGGCACAGATACGCAGTATTTT. As protein: CASRTRTQTNLVSGTDTQYF.

This clonotype was seen repeatedly, ten times or more. The CDR3 reads CASSPAGTTIWDEQFF. CDR3 bases: TGCGCCAGCAGCCCTGCCGGGACTACAATTTGGGATGAGCAGTTCTTC. The rearrangement uses TRBV5-1 and TRBJ2-1, with 7 bases aligning to TRBD2. This CDR3 has 16 amino acids. V lost 4 bases to trimming and J lost 8 bases; unmatched junction nucleotides: 15. Germline CDR1 and CDR2: SGHRS and YFSETQ.

This clonotype was observed a few times. This sequence joins TRBV5-1 and TRBJ2-5; a weak D match, TRBD1 (5 bases). This CDR3 has 13 residues. V dropped 3 bases and J dropped 4 bases, with 10 bases sitting between them. The germline gives CDR1 SGHRS, CDR2 YFSETQ. The CDR3 region is CASSSQGAETQYF. DNA of the CDR3: TGCGCCAGCAGCTCCCAGGGTGCAGAGACCCAGTACTTC.